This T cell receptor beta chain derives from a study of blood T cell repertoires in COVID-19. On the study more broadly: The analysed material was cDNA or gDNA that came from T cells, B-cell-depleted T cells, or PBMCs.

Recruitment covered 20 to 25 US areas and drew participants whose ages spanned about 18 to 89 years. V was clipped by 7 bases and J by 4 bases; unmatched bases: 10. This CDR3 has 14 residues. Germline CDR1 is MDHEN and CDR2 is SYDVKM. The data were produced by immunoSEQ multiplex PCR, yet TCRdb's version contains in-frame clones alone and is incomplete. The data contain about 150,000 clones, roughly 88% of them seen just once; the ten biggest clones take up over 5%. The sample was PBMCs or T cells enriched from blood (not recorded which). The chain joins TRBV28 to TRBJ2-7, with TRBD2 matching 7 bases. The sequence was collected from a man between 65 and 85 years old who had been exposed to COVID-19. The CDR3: CASTPGGSKYEQYF. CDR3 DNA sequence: TGTGCCAGCACCCCCGGCGGGAGTAAGTACGAGCAGTACTTC.